The present T cell receptor (beta chain) was sequenced within a study of cytomegalovirus exposure and HLA in healthy donors. Concerning this clone itself: Its antigen remains unknown.

Amplification used 60 Vbeta primers and 13 Jbeta primers. Libraries were prepared by immunoSEQ multiplex PCR; TCRdb keeps only in-frame clonotypes and omits some of them. The data hold about 74,000 clones, with over 60% observed a single time. CDR1 is GTSNPN and CDR2 is SVGIG in the germline V gene (reference sequence). V gave up 1 base and J gave up 9 bases; unmatched junction bases: 8. The CDR3 has 14 amino acids. Study-wide results and limits: Among donors in an Asian-associated ancestry cluster, a later analysis reportedly found fewer N-insertions than the roughly 680-donor mean.

The rearrangement links TRBV30 to TRBJ2-1; 8 bases are a match to TRBD2. This TCR came from a woman in her 40s in good health and CMV-seropositive. The specimen sequenced was PBMCs. The CDR3 spells CAWSDRAGAAEQFF. The CDR3 coding sequence is TGTGCCTGGAGTGACCGAGCGGGAGCTGCTGAGCAGTTCTTC.